This T cell receptor beta chain was sequenced in a study of regulatory T cells. Overall study results and limits: Regulatory T cells showed the strongest V-J pair restriction and V/J gene skewing among patient repertoires. Patient CD8+ T cells trended toward lower Shannon entropy than controls.

At testing, patients were 2 to 39 years old, with reduced naive and increased memory T-cell proportions. Details on this clone: Antigen unknown.

CDR1 is MNHNY and CDR2 is SVGAGI in the germline V gene (reference sequence). V dropped 10 bases and J dropped 6 bases, with 19 bases sitting between them. The CDR3 length is 14 residues. Primers: 52 TRBV forward and 13 TRBJ reverse. Profiling relied on immunoSEQ multiplex PCR, and the TCRdb table lists in-frame clones only, not all of them. In the table there are about 20,000 clones, over 85% of which are singletons. The chain combines TRBV6-6 with TRBJ2-1, with a possible D match to TRBD2 (5 bases). The sequence was collected from a child aged 2-15 years with CD3G deficiency. Material for sequencing was CD8+ T cells sorted from blood. CDR3 DNA sequence: TGTGCCACGGGATCGGGCCTTGGGCTCAATGAGCAGTTCTTC. Translation gives CATGSGLGLNEQFF.